These 7 T cell receptor beta chains share one sample of origin, sequenced in a study of T cells after yellow fever vaccination. MiXCR, run by TCRdb on the 5' RACE reads, gives a single entry per CDR3 protein. The table records roughly 150,000 distinct CDR3 sequences, 6.6% of them present only once. Material: CD4+ T cells sorted from PBMCs, obtained 10 days after the yellow fever booster vaccination. These receptors were obtained from a man aged 25 to 45 who received the YFV17D yellow fever vaccine.

This clonotype was observed many times. The rearrangement joins TRBV7-2 to TRBJ2-4; D unclear. CDR3 length: 15 residues. Germline V gene lookup returns CDR1 SGHTA and CDR2 FQGNSA. V lost 2 bases and J lost 6, with 14 bases in between. The CDR3 region is CASSLTAQEANIQYF. DNA for the CDR3: TGTGCCAGCAGCTTAACGGCCCAAGAGGCAAACATTCAGTACTTC.

This clonotype showed up many times. This sequence joins TRBV20-1 and TRBJ2-2; the match to TRBD1 covers 7 bases. The junction had 13 bases not matched to a gene; V was cut back by 4 bases and J by 8 bases. This CDR3 region has 15 residues. Germline CDR1 is DFQATT and CDR2 is SNEGSKA (reference sequence). The CDR3 reads CSAIPTTGSSGELFF. The DNA of the CDR3 is TGCAGTGCTATCCCGACGACAGGGTCCTCTGGGGAGCTGTTTTTT.

This clonotype was seen at least ten times. V and J are TRBV29-1 and TRBJ2-2, with TRBD2 matching over 7 bases. This CDR3 comprises 13 residues. Germline V gene lookup returns CDR1 SQVTM and CDR2 ANQGSEA. The V and J ends lost 4 bases and 4 bases, in that order; junction bases with no gene match: 3. CDR3: CSVVGGSTGELFF. CDR3 bases: TGCAGCGTTGTGGGCGGGAGCACCGGGGAGCTGTTTTTT.

This clonotype was observed at least ten times. CDR3 loop: CASSLGAPGETQYF. CDR3 DNA sequence: TGTGCCAGCAGCTTAGGCGCTCCGGGAGAGACCCAGTACTTC. The chain is built from TRBV7-2 and TRBJ2-5; unclear D gene. Deletions cut 1 base from V and 4 bases from J, with 10 bases between. The germline V gene has CDR1 SGHTA and CDR2 FQGNSA. The CDR3 spans 14 residues.

At least ten counts were recorded for this clonotype. The V and J genes are TRBV7-2 and TRBJ2-1; the D is unclear. Between the trimmed V and J ends, which lost 5 bases and 9 bases, there was a span of 14 bases. The CDR3 sequence is 13 residues long. Germline assignment: CDR1 SGHTA and CDR2 FQGNSA. Here the CDR3 DNA reads TGTGCCAGCAGCCCCATCTCCGTTCTTGAGCAGTTCTTC. The encoded protein is CASSPISVLEQFF.

This clonotype was observed at least ten times. The chain uses TRBV20-1 and TRBJ1-2; D gene uncertain. Germline CDR1 and CDR2: DFQATT and SNEGSKA (reference sequence). This CDR3 has 12 residues. The V end was cut by 3 bases, the J end by 5 bases, with 10 bases between. The CDR3 nucleotides read TGCAGTGCTAGCACCGAGCCGTATGGCTACACCTTC. Translated, it gives CSASTEPYGYTF.

Details on this clonotype: This may arise from a read error, as a much more abundant clone is one base away. V is TRBV24-1 and J is TRBJ2-2; 9 bases line up with TRBD2. Germline CDR1 KGHDR, CDR2 SFDVKD. The CDR3 consists of 17 residues. CDR3 residues: CATSDPPSGMNTGELLF. In nucleotides, the CDR3 is TGTGCCACCAGTGACCCCCCTAGCGGGATGAACACCGGGGAGCTGCTTTTT.